The 5 T cell receptor beta chains below all came from one sample that was sequenced in a study of T cell responses to AZD1222 COVID-19 vaccine. Sequencing used immunoSEQ multiplex PCR; TCRdb keeps in-frame clones, though not all of them. The top ten clones hold more than 1.5% of a sample with about 100,000 clones, about 90% of them seen once. The material sequenced was peripheral blood, taken on day 0 of AZD1222 vaccination. These receptors were collected from an adult in good health.

The gene calls are TRBV14 and TRBJ2-5, with D uncertain. With 0 bases removed from V and 4 bases from J, the gap between germline ends came to 12 bases. Germline CDR1 is SGHDN and CDR2 is FVKESK. The CDR3 covers 15 residues. The CDR3 DNA reads as TGTGCCAGCAGCCAAGATCGGCGTTCCCGAGAGACCCAGTACTTC. This codes for CASSQDRRSRETQYF.

V is TRBV18 and J is TRBJ1-4; TRBD1 aligns across 7 bases. J gave up 0 bases and V 2 bases, and 6 bases lay outside the gene matches. This CDR3 region has 17 residues. In germline, CDR1 is KGHSH, CDR2 LQKENI. The chain's CDR3 is CASSPSQGFATNEKLFF. CDR3 DNA: TGTGCCAGCTCACCATCACAGGGGTTCGCAACTAATGAAAAACTGTTTTTT.

The genes are TRBV14 and TRBJ2-2; 8 nucleotides match TRBD1. V gave up 4 bases and J gave up 6 bases; unmatched junction bases: 7. The CDR3 is made up of 15 amino acids. CDR1 SGHDN and CDR2 FVKESK come from the germline V gene. The CDR3 nucleotides are TGTGCCAGCAGCCTCCAGGGGGCGTTAGCCGGGGAGCTGTTTTTT. Encoded protein: CASSLQGALAGELFF.

V gene TRBV5-4 combines with J gene TRBJ2-1; D might be TRBD2 (5 bases). The CDR3 is 14 amino acids. Germline CDR1 SGHNT, CDR2 YYREEE (reference sequence). V was trimmed by 1 base and J by 7 bases, leaving 12 bases between them. The CDR3 spells CASSLSLATNEQFF. DNA of the CDR3: TGTGCCAGCAGCTTGAGTCTAGCAACGAATGAGCAGTTCTTC.

The rearrangement uses TRBV27 and TRBJ1-6; TRBD1 aligns across 7 bases. The germline V gene has CDR1 MNHEY and CDR2 SMNVEV (reference sequence). There are 15 residues in the CDR3. J gave up 7 bases and V 2 bases, and 5 bases lay outside the gene matches. The chain's CDR3 is CASSLARGWNSPLHF. The CDR3 DNA is TGTGCCAGCAGTTTAGCCAGGGGGTGGAATTCACCCCTCCACTTT.